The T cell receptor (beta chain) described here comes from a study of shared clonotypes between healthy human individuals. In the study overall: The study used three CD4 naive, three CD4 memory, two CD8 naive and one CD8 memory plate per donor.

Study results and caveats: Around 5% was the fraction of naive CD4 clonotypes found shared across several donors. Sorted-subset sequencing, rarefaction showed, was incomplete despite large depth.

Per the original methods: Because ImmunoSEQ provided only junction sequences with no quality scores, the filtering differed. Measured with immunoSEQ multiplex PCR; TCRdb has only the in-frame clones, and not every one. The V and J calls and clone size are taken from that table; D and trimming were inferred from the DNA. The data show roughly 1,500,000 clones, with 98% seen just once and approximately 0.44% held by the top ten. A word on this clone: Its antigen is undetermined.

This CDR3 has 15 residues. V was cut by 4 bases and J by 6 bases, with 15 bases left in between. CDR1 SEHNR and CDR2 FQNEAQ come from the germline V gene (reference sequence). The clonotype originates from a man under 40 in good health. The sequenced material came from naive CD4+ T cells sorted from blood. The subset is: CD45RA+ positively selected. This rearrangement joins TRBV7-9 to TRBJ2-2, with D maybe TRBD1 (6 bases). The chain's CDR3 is CASSSPGDRPGELFF. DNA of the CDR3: TGTGCCAGCAGCTCTCCAGGGGATAGACCCGGGGAGCTGTTTTTT.